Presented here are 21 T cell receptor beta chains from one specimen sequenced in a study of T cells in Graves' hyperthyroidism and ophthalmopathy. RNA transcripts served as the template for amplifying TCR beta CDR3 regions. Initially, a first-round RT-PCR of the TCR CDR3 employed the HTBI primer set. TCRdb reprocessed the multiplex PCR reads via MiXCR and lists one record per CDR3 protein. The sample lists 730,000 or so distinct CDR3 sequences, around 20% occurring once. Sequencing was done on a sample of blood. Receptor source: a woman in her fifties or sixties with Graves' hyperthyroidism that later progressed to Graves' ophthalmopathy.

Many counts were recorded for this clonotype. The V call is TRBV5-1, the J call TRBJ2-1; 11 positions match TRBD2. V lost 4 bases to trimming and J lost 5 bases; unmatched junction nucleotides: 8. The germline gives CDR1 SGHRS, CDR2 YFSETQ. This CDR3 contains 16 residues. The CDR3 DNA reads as TGCGCCAGCAGCCTGACAACTAGCGGGGGAAACAATGAGCAGTTCTTC. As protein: CASSLTTSGGNNEQFF. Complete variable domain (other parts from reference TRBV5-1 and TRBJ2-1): KAGVTQTPRYLIKTRGQQVTLSCSPISGHRSVSWYQQTPGQGLQFLFEYFSETQRNKGNFPGRFSGRQFSNSRSEMNVSTLELGDSALYLCASSLTTSGGNNEQFFGPGTRLTVL.

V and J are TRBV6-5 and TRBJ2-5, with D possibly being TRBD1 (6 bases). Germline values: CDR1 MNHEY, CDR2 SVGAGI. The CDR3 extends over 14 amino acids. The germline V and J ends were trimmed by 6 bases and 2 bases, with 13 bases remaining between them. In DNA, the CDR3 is TGTGCCAGCAGCCAAGGACAGAGTCAAGAGACCCAGTACTTC. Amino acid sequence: CASSQGQSQETQYF.

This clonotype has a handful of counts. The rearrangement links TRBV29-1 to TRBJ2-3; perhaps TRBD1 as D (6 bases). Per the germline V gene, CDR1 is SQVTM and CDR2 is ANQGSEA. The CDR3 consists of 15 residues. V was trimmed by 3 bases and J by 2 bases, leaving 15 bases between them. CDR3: CSVEGPGTYTDTQYF. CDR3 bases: TGCAGCGTTGAGGGCCCCGGGACATACACAGATACGCAGTATTTT.

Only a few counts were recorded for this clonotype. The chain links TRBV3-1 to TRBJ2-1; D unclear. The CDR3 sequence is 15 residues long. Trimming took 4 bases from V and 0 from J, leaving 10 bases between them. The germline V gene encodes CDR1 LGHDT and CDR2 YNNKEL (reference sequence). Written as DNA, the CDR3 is TGTGCCAGCAGCCGTCTCGCGGTCTCCTACAATGAGCAGTTCTTC. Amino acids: CASSRLAVSYNEQFF.

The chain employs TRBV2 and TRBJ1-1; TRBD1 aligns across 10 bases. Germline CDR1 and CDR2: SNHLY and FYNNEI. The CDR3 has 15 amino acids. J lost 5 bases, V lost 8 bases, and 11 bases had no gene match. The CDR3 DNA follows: TGTGCCAGCCGAAGGGAAGACAGGGGGCCGACTGAAGCTTTCTTT. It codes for CASRREDRGPTEAFF.

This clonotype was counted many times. CDR3: CASSPTYNYGYTF. CDR3 bases: TGTGCCAGCTCACCAACCTATAACTATGGCTACACCTTC. V is TRBV18 and J is TRBJ1-2; D is undetermined. Germline V CDR1 and CDR2: KGHSH, LQKENI. Trimming shortened V by 2 bases and J by 1 base, and 5 bases separated the two germline ends. CDR3 size: 13 residues.

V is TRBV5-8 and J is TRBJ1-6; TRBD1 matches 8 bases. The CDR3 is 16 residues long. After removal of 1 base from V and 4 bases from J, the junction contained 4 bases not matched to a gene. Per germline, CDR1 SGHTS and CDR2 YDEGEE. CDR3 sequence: CASSLYQGAYNSPLHF. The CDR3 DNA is TGTGCCAGCAGCTTGTATCAGGGGGCGTATAATTCACCCCTCCACTTT.

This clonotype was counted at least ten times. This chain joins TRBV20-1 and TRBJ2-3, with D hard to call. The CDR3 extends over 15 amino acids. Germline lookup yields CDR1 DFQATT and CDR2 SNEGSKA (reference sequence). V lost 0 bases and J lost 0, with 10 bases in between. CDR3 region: CSARDYRISTDTQYF. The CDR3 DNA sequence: TGCAGTGCTAGAGACTACCGCATCAGCACAGATACGCAGTATTTT.

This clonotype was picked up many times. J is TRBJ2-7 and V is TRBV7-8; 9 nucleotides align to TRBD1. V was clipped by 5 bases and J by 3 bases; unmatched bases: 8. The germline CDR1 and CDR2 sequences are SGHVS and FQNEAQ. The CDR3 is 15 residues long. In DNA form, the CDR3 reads TGTGCCAGCAGCAACCGCCGGGACAGGGACTACGAGCAGTACTTC. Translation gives CASSNRRDRDYEQYF.

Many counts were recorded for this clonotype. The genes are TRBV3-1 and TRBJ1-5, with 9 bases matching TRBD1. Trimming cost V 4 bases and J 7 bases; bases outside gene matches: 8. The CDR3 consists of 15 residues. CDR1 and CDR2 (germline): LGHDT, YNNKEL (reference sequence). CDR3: CASSRSGQGYQPQHF. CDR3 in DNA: TGTGCCAGCAGCCGTTCGGGACAGGGTTACCAGCCCCAGCATTTT.

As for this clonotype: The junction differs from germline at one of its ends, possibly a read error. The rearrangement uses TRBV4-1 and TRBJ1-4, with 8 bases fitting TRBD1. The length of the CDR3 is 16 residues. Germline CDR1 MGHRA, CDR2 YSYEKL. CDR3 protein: CASSKDPGTGHEKLFF. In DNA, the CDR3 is TGCGCCAGCAGCAAAGACCCCGGGACAGGACATGAAAAACTGTTTTTT.

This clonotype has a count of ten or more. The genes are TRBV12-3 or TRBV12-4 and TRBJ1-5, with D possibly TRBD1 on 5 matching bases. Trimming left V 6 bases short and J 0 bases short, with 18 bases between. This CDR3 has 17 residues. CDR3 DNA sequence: TGTGCCAGCAGCCGGGACTTGGGTGGTAGTAGCAATCAGCCCCAGCATTTT. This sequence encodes CASSRDLGGSSNQPQHF.

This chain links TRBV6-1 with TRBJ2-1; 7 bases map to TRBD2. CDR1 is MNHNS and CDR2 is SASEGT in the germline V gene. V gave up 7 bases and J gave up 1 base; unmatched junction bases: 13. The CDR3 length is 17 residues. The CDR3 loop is CASTSGRRGESYNEQFF. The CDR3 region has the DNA TGTGCCAGCACCTCGGGTAGACGGGGGGAATCCTACAATGAGCAGTTCTTC.

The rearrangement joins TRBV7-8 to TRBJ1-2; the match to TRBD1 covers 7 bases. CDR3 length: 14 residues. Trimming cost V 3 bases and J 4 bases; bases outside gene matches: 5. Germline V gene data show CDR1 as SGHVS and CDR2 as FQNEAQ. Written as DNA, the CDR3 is TGTGCCAGCAGCTTGGTGACAGGGAGCTATGGCTACACCTTC. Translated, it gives CASSLVTGSYGYTF.

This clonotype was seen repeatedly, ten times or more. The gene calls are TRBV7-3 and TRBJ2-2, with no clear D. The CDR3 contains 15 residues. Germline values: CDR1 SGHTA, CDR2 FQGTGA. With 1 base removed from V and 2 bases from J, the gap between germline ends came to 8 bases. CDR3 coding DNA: TGTGCCAGCAGCTTAAATTCCCCCAACACCGGGGAGCTGTTTTTT. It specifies CASSLNSPNTGELFF.

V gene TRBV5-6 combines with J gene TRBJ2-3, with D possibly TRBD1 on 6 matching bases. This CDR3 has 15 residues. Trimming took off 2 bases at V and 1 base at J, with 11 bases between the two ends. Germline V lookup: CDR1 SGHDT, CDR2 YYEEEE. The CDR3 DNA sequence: TGTGCCAGCAGCTTCACAGGGATGGGCACAGATACGCAGTATTTT. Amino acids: CASSFTGMGTDTQYF.

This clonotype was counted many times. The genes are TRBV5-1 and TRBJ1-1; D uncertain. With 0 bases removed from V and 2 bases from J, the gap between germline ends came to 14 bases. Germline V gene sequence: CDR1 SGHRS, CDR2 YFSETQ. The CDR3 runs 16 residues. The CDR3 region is CASSLDGVTSNTEAFF. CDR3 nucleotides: TGCGCCAGCAGCTTGGATGGGGTCACTTCCAACACTGAAGCTTTCTTT.

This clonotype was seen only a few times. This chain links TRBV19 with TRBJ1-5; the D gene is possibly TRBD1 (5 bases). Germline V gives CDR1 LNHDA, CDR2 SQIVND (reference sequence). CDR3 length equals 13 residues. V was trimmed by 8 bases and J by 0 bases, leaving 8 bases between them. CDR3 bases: TGTGCCAGTGGGGCTAATAGCAATCAGCCCCAGCATTTT. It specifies CASGANSNQPQHF.

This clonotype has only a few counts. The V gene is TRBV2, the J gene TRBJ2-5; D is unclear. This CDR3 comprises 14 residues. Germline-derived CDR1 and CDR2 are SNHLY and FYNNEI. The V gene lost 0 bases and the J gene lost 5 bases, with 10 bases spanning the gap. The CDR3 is CASSEALCLETQYF. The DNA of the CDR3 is TGTGCCAGCAGTGAAGCGCTGTGTTTGGAGACCCAGTACTTC.

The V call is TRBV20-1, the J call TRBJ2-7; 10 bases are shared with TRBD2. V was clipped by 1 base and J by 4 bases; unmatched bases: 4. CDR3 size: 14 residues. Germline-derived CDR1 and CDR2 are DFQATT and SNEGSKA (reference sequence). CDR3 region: CSARVWTSGYEQYF. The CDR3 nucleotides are TGCAGTGCTAGAGTTTGGACTAGCGGTTACGAGCAGTACTTC.

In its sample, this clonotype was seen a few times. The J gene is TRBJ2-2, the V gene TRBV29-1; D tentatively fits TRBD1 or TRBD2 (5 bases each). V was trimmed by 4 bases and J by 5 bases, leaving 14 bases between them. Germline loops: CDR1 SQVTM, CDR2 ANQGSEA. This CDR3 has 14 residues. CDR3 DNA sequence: TGCAGCGTTGTTGAGGGATCAGGGACCGGGGAGCTGTTTTTT. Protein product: CSVVEGSGTGELFF.